The entry below describes one T cell receptor beta chain. Its specificity is not known. TCRdb used MiXCR to reprocess the 5' RACE reads, holding one entry per CDR3 protein. The sample has tens of thousands of distinct CDR3 sequences, about 4.4% seen once. The sample is drawn from a study of early T cells in non-severe SARS-CoV-2 infection. The overall study: Unsorted whole-blood RNA was sequenced in bulk, leaving chains unpaired.

Study conclusions and caveats: VDJdb matching favored anti-spike CD8 responses, missing private and CD4 specificities.

The sample comprised whole blood. The source of this sequence is an adult who was a healthcare worker with PCR-confirmed SARS-CoV-2 infection or an uninfected control (not recorded which).

The chain's CDR3 is CASSSIEDQPQHF. In DNA form, the CDR3 reads TGTGCCAGCAGCTCTATCGAGGATCAGCCCCAGCATTTT. This sequence joins TRBV11-2 and TRBJ1-5; D is undetermined. V lost 4 bases to trimming and J lost 5 bases, with 9 bases between them. Germline V gives CDR1 SGHAT, CDR2 FQNNGV. The CDR3 extends over 13 amino acids.